The rows below give T cell receptor beta chains drawn from one sample of a study of blood T cell repertoires in COVID-19. Libraries were prepared by immunoSEQ multiplex PCR; TCRdb keeps only in-frame clonotypes and omits some of them. The repertoire includes about 400,000 clones, 70% to 90% of them detected once, and more than 2% sits in the top ten. The sequencing sample was made of PBMCs or T cells enriched from blood (not recorded which). All receptors derive from a woman in her forties with acute COVID-19. Each CDR3 is given with its conserved first and last residue. D genes are given only for firm matches. The size of a clone is reported for some rows only, either as once, few or many, or as a class for expanded clones.

clone size: once
V gene: TRBV19
CDR3 length: 13
D gene: NA
J gene: TRBJ2-7
CDR3 DNA: TGTGCCAGTCGTACCTCAGGGGTAGGAGAGCAGTACTTC
CDR3 protein: CASRTSGVGEQYF

clone size: NA
V gene: TRBV3-1/TRBV3-2
CDR3 length: 10
D gene: NA
J gene: TRBJ2-5
CDR3 DNA: TGTGCCAGCGCTAGGGAGACCCAGTACTTC
CDR3 protein: CASARETQYF

clone size: NA
V gene: TRBV18
CDR3 length: 13
D gene: NA
J gene: TRBJ1-2
CDR3 DNA: TGTGCCAGCTCACCGGAGCAGCGCTATGGCTACACCTTC
CDR3 protein: CASSPEQRYGYTF

clone size: NA
V gene: TRBV24-1
CDR3 length: 17
D gene: TRBD2
J gene: TRBJ2-2
CDR3 DNA: TGTGCCACCAGTGATCCGGGACTAGGGGGATTCACCGGGGAGCTGTTTTTT
CDR3 protein: CATSDPGLGGFTGELFF

clone size: NA
V gene: TRBV24-1
CDR3 length: 16
D gene: NA
J gene: TRBJ2-1
CDR3 DNA: TGTGCCACCAGTGATTTGACGGGGGGCTTCTACAATGAGCAGTTCTTC
CDR3 protein: CATSDLTGGFYNEQFF

clone size: NA
V gene: TRBV5-1
CDR3 length: 17
D gene: TRBD1
J gene: TRBJ2-3
CDR3 DNA: TGCGCCAGCAGCTTGTCGGGGACAGGGGGCGGGGGAGATACGCAGTATTTT
CDR3 protein: CASSLSGTGGGGDTQYF

clone size: many
V gene: TRBV5-1
CDR3 length: 14
D gene: NA
J gene: TRBJ2-5
CDR3 DNA: TGCGCCAGCACCCCCCAGGCGGGCCAAGAGACCCAGTACTTC
CDR3 protein: CASTPQAGQETQYF

clone size: NA
V gene: TRBV30
CDR3 length: 14
D gene: NA
J gene: TRBJ1-1
CDR3 DNA: TGTGCCTGGATGGTCACGGGGGTTAACACTGAAGCTTTCTTT
CDR3 protein: CAWMVTGVNTEAFF

clone size: NA
V gene: TRBV5-6
CDR3 length: 14
D gene: NA
J gene: TRBJ2-7
CDR3 DNA: TGTGCCAGCAGCTCATCCGGGACATTCTACGAGCAGTACTTC
CDR3 protein: CASSSSGTFYEQYF

clone size: NA
V gene: TRBV6-2/TRBV6-3
CDR3 length: 15
D gene: NA
J gene: TRBJ2-5
CDR3 DNA: TGTGCCAGCAGTTACGGGGTAGCGCCCCAAGAGACCCAGTACTTC
CDR3 protein: CASSYGVAPQETQYF

clone size: once
V gene: TRBV10-3
CDR3 length: 14
D gene: NA
J gene: TRBJ1-6
CDR3 DNA: TGTGCCATCAGTGAGTCCGAGGGTCGCTCACCCCTCCACTTT
CDR3 protein: CAISESEGRSPLHF

clone size: NA
V gene: TRBV12-5
CDR3 length: 18
D gene: TRBD1
J gene: TRBJ2-3
CDR3 DNA: TGTGCTAGTGGTTCTATACGCCGGACAGGGGGATCCACAGATACGCAGTATTTT
CDR3 protein: CASGSIRRTGGSTDTQYF

clone size: NA
V gene: TRBV5-6
CDR3 length: 15
D gene: TRBD1
J gene: TRBJ1-1
CDR3 DNA: TGTGCCAGCAGCTTTCTTGACAGGGTGAACACTGAAGCTTTCTTT
CDR3 protein: CASSFLDRVNTEAFF

clone size: NA
V gene: TRBV19
CDR3 length: 13
D gene: NA
J gene: TRBJ2-2
CDR3 DNA: TGTGCCAGTAGACAGCAGAACACCGGGGAGCTGTTTTTT
CDR3 protein: CASRQQNTGELFF

clone size: NA
V gene: TRBV9
CDR3 length: 16
D gene: TRBD1
J gene: TRBJ2-1
CDR3 DNA: TGTGCCAGCAGCCCCTCGCGACAGGGTGGTCGGGATGAGCAGTTCTTC
CDR3 protein: CASSPSRQGGRDEQFF

clone size: once
V gene: TRBV7-9
CDR3 length: 15
D gene: TRBD1
J gene: TRBJ2-1
CDR3 DNA: TGTGCCAGCAGCTATCCCGGGACAGGGTATGATGAGCAGTTCTTC
CDR3 protein: CASSYPGTGYDEQFF

clone size: NA
V gene: TRBV10-3
CDR3 length: 13
D gene: TRBD1
J gene: TRBJ2-7
CDR3 DNA: TGTGCCACCTCCGGGACAGGGTCCTACGAGCAGTACTTC
CDR3 protein: CATSGTGSYEQYF

clone size: few
V gene: TRBV4-1
CDR3 length: 15
D gene: NA
J gene: TRBJ2-7
CDR3 DNA: TGCGCCAGCAGCCAACACCGGGACATCAACTACGAGCAGTACTTC
CDR3 protein: CASSQHRDINYEQYF

clone size: NA
V gene: TRBV30
CDR3 length: 14
D gene: TRBD1
J gene: TRBJ1-5
CDR3 DNA: TGTGCCTGGAGCCCCGGGACAGGGCATCAGCCCCAGCATTTT
CDR3 protein: CAWSPGTGHQPQHF

clone size: NA
V gene: TRBV2
CDR3 length: 15
D gene: TRBD1
J gene: TRBJ2-1
CDR3 DNA: TGTGCCAGCAGTGACGACAGGGGGCTTTTGAGTGAGCAGTTCTTC
CDR3 protein: CASSDDRGLLSEQFF

clone size: once
V gene: TRBV7-9
CDR3 length: 13
D gene: NA
J gene: TRBJ1-1
CDR3 DNA: TGTGCCAGCACCCAAGGAGGGTATGGTGAAGCTTTCTTT
CDR3 protein: CASTQGGYGEAFF

clone size: NA
V gene: TRBV29-1
CDR3 length: 13
D gene: TRBD1
J gene: TRBJ1-1
CDR3 DNA: TGCAGCGTCTCCCGGGACAGGGGAACTGAAGCTTTCTTT
CDR3 protein: CSVSRDRGTEAFF

clone size: NA
V gene: TRBV9
CDR3 length: 14
D gene: NA
J gene: TRBJ2-2
CDR3 DNA: TGTGCCAGCAGCGTAGCTAGGTTCTCCGGGGAGCTGTTTTTT
CDR3 protein: CASSVARFSGELFF

clone size: few
V gene: TRBV5-1
CDR3 length: 13
D gene: NA
J gene: TRBJ1-4
CDR3 DNA: TGCGCCAGCAGGACAGATCTTAATGAAAAACTGTTTTTT
CDR3 protein: CASRTDLNEKLFF

clone size: NA
V gene: TRBV5-1
CDR3 length: 15
D gene: NA
J gene: TRBJ1-3
CDR3 DNA: TGCGCCAGCAGCCAAACGCGGGACTCGGGAAACACCATATATTTT
CDR3 protein: CASSQTRDSGNTIYF

clone size: NA
V gene: TRBV4-1
CDR3 length: 19
D gene: TRBD2
J gene: TRBJ2-5
CDR3 DNA: TGCGCCAGGAAATGGACTAGCGGGGGGGCCGCTCCAAATCAAGAGACCCAGTACTTC
CDR3 protein: CARKWTSGGAAPNQETQYF

clone size: NA
V gene: TRBV10-1
CDR3 length: 13
D gene: TRBD1
J gene: TRBJ1-5
CDR3 DNA: TGCGCCAGATCTCAGGGGGCGGGGCAGCCCCAGCATTTT
CDR3 protein: CARSQGAGQPQHF

clone size: NA
V gene: TRBV5-1
CDR3 length: 15
D gene: TRBD1
J gene: TRBJ1-3
CDR3 DNA: TGCGCCAGCAGCTTGGCACAGGGGGCTGGAAACACCATATATTTT
CDR3 protein: CASSLAQGAGNTIYF

clone size: few
V gene: TRBV5-1
CDR3 length: 16
D gene: NA
J gene: TRBJ2-2
CDR3 DNA: TGCGCCAGCAGCTTCGAACAGGGTATAAACACCGGGGAGCTGTTTTTT
CDR3 protein: CASSFEQGINTGELFF

clone size: NA
V gene: TRBV15
CDR3 length: 15
D gene: TRBD1
J gene: TRBJ2-5
CDR3 DNA: TGTGCCACCAGCAGACAACAGGGGGCGGGGGAGACCCAGTACTTC
CDR3 protein: CATSRQQGAGETQYF

clone size: NA
V gene: TRBV5-6
CDR3 length: 17
D gene: NA
J gene: TRBJ1-2
CDR3 DNA: TGTGCCAGCAGCCCCTTAAGCCGGGGGTTAGCTAACTATGGCTACACCTTC
CDR3 protein: CASSPLSRGLANYGYTF

clone size: many
V gene: TRBV7-2
CDR3 length: 15
D gene: NA
J gene: TRBJ2-7
CDR3 DNA: TGTGCCAGCAGCTTATGGGGGGGCTCAACCTACGAGCAGTACTTC
CDR3 protein: CASSLWGGSTYEQYF

clone size: NA
V gene: TRBV5-4
CDR3 length: 14
D gene: TRBD1
J gene: TRBJ1-2
CDR3 DNA: TGTGCCAGCAGCTATGGGACAGGGGACGATGGCTACACCTTC
CDR3 protein: CASSYGTGDDGYTF

clone size: NA
V gene: TRBV2
CDR3 length: 14
D gene: NA
J gene: TRBJ2-7
CDR3 DNA: TGTGCCAGCAGTGTACAGGGCCTACCCTACGAGCAGTACTTC
CDR3 protein: CASSVQGLPYEQYF

clone size: NA
V gene: TRBV2
CDR3 length: 14
D gene: NA
J gene: TRBJ1-4
CDR3 DNA: TGTGCCAGCAGTGGAGGATTGAGTAGTGAAAAACTGTTTTTT
CDR3 protein: CASSGGLSSEKLFF

clone size: once
V gene: TRBV5-8
CDR3 length: 14
D gene: TRBD1
J gene: TRBJ1-5
CDR3 DNA: TGTGCCAGCAGCTTGGGGACAGGGTATCAGCCCCAGCATTTT
CDR3 protein: CASSLGTGYQPQHF

clone size: NA
V gene: TRBV27
CDR3 length: 13
D gene: NA
J gene: TRBJ2-3
CDR3 DNA: TGTGCCAGCAGTTTCTTACAGGGCGATACGCAGTATTTT
CDR3 protein: CASSFLQGDTQYF

clone size: NA
V gene: TRBV9
CDR3 length: 16
D gene: TRBD1
J gene: TRBJ1-3
CDR3 DNA: TGTGCCAGCAGCGGAGAGACAGGGGGCTCTGGAAACACCATATATTTT
CDR3 protein: CASSGETGGSGNTIYF

clone size: NA
V gene: TRBV5-4
CDR3 length: 13
D gene: NA
J gene: TRBJ1-2
CDR3 DNA: TGTGCCAGCAGCTTGCGGTTAGATTATGGCTACACCTTC
CDR3 protein: CASSLRLDYGYTF